Presented here are 11 T cell receptor beta chains from one specimen sequenced in a study of cytomegalovirus exposure and HLA in healthy donors. TCRdb keeps only in-frame clones here, not all; method: immunoSEQ multiplex PCR. Of about 360,000 clones in the sample, 86% were seen once. Sequenced: PBMCs. Every receptor here comes from a woman aged 18-29 years in good health and CMV-seronegative.

The rearrangement links TRBV9 to TRBJ2-7; 7 bases fit TRBD1. Trimming removed 4 bases from V and 3 bases from J; junction bases left unmatched: 10. There are 15 residues in the CDR3. Germline assignment: CDR1 SGDLS and CDR2 YYNGEE. The CDR3: CASSISSGTDYEQYF. For the CDR3, the DNA is TGTGCCAGCAGCATAAGCTCCGGGACAGACTACGAGCAGTACTTC.

V usage is TRBV27 and J usage is TRBJ2-3, with 8 nucleotides matching TRBD2. This CDR3 is 15 amino acids long. J lost 3 bases, V lost 1 base, and 3 bases had no gene match. CDR1 and CDR2 from the germline V gene are MNHEY and SMNVEV (reference sequence). This CDR3 reads CASSLWGLGTDTQYF. Here the CDR3 DNA reads TGTGCCAGCAGTTTATGGGGACTAGGGACAGATACGCAGTATTTT.

This chain uses TRBV10-2 with TRBJ2-1, with 7 bases lining up with TRBD1. Per germline, CDR1 WSHSY and CDR2 SAAADI. The CDR3 has 15 amino acids. V was pared by 6 bases and J by 1 base, with 6 bases of the junction left unmatched. The CDR3 region is CASSATGSSYNEQFF. CDR3 in DNA: TGCGCCAGCAGCGCGACAGGGTCATCCTACAATGAGCAGTTCTTC.

This chain links TRBV18 with TRBJ2-3; D uncertain. This CDR3 has 15 amino acids. Trimming removed 3 bases at V and 2 bases at J, with 12 bases between. CDR1 and CDR2 from the germline V gene are KGHSH and LQKENI. The CDR3 region is CASSPADDSTDTQYF. Written as DNA, the CDR3 is TGTGCCAGCTCACCGGCTGACGACTCCACAGATACGCAGTATTTT.

The V gene is TRBV7-8, the J gene TRBJ2-1, with 7 nucleotides matching TRBD2. V was clipped by 1 base and J by 5 bases; unmatched bases: 14. CDR3 length: 18 amino acids. Germline assignment: CDR1 SGHVS and CDR2 FQNEAQ. The chain's CDR3 is CASSLGPTFGLGNNEQFF. CDR3 nucleotides: TGTGCCAGCAGCTTAGGCCCCACTTTTGGACTAGGCAACAATGAGCAGTTCTTC.

A remark on this clone: At the DNA level, this CDR3 is encoded by other sequences in the same sample as well. The chain recombines TRBV28 with TRBJ1-5; no firm D call. The CDR3 has 11 amino acids. Trimming took 7 bases from V and 3 from J, leaving 4 bases between them. Per the germline V gene, CDR1 is MDHEN and CDR2 is SYDVKM. The CDR3 DNA follows: TGTGCCAGCACCAACAATCAGCCCCAGCATTTT. This sequence encodes CASTNNQPQHF. The full variable domain, in which reference TRBV28 and TRBJ1-5 provide the parts outside the CDR3, is DVKVTQSSRYLVKRTGEKVFLECVQDMDHENMFWYRQDPGLGLRLIYFSYDVKMKEKGDIPEGYSVSREKKERFSLILESASTNQTSMYLCASTNNQPQHFGDGTRLSIL.

J is TRBJ2-1 and V is TRBV7-9; 7 nucleotides line up with TRBD2. Germline assignment: CDR1 SEHNR and CDR2 FQNEAQ (reference sequence). CDR3 length equals 17 residues. V lost 5 bases and J lost 7; bases outside the gene matches: 17. CDR3 coding DNA: TGTGCCAGCAGCCTCCGAATCCCCCTGGCGGGAGATAATGAGCAGTTCTTC. Encoded protein: CASSLRIPLAGDNEQFF.

The chain employs TRBV6-6 and TRBJ2-5; 9 bases match TRBD2. The germline V gene has CDR1 MNHNY and CDR2 SVGAGI (reference sequence). The CDR3 has 14 amino acids. V shed 10 bases and J 1 base; nucleotides not matched to a gene: 7. The CDR3 region has the DNA TGTGCCACTATGCTAGCGGGGATCCAAGAGACCCAGTACTTC. Protein product: CATMLAGIQETQYF.

This clone was detected only a few times. The chain joins TRBV28 to TRBJ2-7, with D tentatively TRBD2 (5 bases). Germline CDR1 MDHEN, CDR2 SYDVKM. Trimming removed 5 bases at V and 2 bases at J, with 16 bases between. This CDR3 comprises 15 residues. CDR3 loop: CASSPTGWPAYEQYF. The DNA for the CDR3 is TGTGCCAGCAGTCCCACGGGGTGGCCTGCCTACGAGCAGTACTTC.

The chain joins TRBV27 to TRBJ1-2, with D possibly matching TRBD1 (5 bases). Trimming left V 0 bases short and J 8 bases short, with 10 bases between. Germline lookup yields CDR1 MNHEY and CDR2 SMNVEV (reference sequence). The CDR3 is made up of 13 amino acids. The CDR3 DNA follows: TGTGCCAGCAGTTTATCCCTCGACAGCGGCTACACCTTC. This encodes CASSLSLDSGYTF.

The chain has TRBV9 and TRBJ2-3; 7 bases map to TRBD1. The V segment lost 4 bases and the J segment 4 bases; nucleotides outside the gene matches: 3. This CDR3 has 13 residues. Germline V CDR1 and CDR2: SGDLS, YYNGEE. DNA of the CDR3: TGTGCCAGCAGCTTAACAGGGGCAGATACGCAGTATTTT. Translation gives CASSLTGADTQYF.